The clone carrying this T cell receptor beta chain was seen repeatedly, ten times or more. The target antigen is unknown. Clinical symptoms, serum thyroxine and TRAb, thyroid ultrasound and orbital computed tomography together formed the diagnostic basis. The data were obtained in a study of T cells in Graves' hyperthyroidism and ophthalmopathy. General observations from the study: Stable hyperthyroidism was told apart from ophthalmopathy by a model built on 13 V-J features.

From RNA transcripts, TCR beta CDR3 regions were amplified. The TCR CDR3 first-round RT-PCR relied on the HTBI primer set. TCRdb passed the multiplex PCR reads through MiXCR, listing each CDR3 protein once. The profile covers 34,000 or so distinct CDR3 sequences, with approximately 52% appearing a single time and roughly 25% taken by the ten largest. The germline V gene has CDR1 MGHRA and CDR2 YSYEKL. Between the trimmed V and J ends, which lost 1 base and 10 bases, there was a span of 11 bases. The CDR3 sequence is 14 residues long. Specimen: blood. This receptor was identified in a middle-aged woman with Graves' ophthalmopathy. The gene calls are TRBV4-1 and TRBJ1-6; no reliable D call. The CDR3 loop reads CASSQAGGGSPLHF. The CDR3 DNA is TGCGCCAGCAGCCAAGCAGGCGGCGGGTCACCCCTCCACTTT.